This is a list of T cell receptor beta chains from one sample in a study of a mutant IDH1 vaccine in newly diagnosed glioma. Produced via immunoSEQ multiplex PCR; TCRdb's table is partial and in-frame only. The table has roughly 16,000 clones, about 80% seen once. Here the sequenced sample was PBMCs, taken from a glioma patient treated with radiotherapy, temozolomide or both. These receptors all stem from a man aged 40-49 years with glioma. Both conserved end residues are part of each CDR3. Each record gives: D gene, V gene, J gene, clone size, CDR3 protein, CDR3 DNA. D genes are given only for firm matches. Some rows have no size entry. The others give once, few or many, or a class for an expanded clone.

TRBD1	TRBV7-9	TRBJ2-7	.	CASTGQGGYEQYF	TGTGCCAGCACTGGACAGGGGGGGTACGAGCAGTACTTC
.	TRBV19	TRBJ2-3	.	CASSMYSYTDTQYF	TGTGCCAGTAGTATGTACAGTTACACAGATACGCAGTATTTT
TRBD2	TRBV7-7	TRBJ2-3	once	CASSLGLAGSTDTQYF	TGTGCCAGCAGCTTGGGACTAGCGGGAAGCACAGATACGCAGTATTTT
.	TRBV11-3	TRBJ2-1	.	CASSFGNEQFF	TGTGCCAGCAGCTTTGGCAATGAGCAGTTCTTC
.	TRBV15	TRBJ1-2	.	CATSREAGVGARNYGYTF	TGTGCCACCAGCAGAGAGGCTGGGGTCGGGGCCCGGAACTATGGCTACACCTTC
TRBD2	TRBV5-6	TRBJ2-5	.	CASSAGTTWEETQYF	TGTGCCAGCAGCGCCGGGACTACCTGGGAAGAGACCCAGTACTTC
.	TRBV10-3	TRBJ1-6	.	CAIKTGTDNSPLHF	TGTGCCATCAAGACCGGGACCGATAATTCACCCCTCCACTTT
TRBD2	TRBV10-1	TRBJ2-7	.	CASTPGLVGEQYF	TGCGCCAGCACCCCCGGACTAGTCGGTGAGCAGTACTTC
.	TRBV7-2	TRBJ1-1	.	CASSEGLNTEAFF	TGTGCCAGCTCGGAGGGATTGAACACTGAAGCTTTCTTT
TRBD2	TRBV12-5	TRBJ2-3	.	CASGARTSSDTQYF	TGTGCTAGTGGTGCTCGGACTAGTTCGGATACGCAGTATTTT
TRBD1	TRBV11-2	TRBJ1-1	.	CASSAQGGANTEAFF	TGTGCCAGCAGCGCCCAGGGGGGGGCGAACACTGAAGCTTTCTTT
.	TRBV25-1	TRBJ2-2	few	CASTGGDRDNGELFF	TGTGCCAGCACCGGGGGGGACAGGGACAACGGGGAGCTGTTTTTT